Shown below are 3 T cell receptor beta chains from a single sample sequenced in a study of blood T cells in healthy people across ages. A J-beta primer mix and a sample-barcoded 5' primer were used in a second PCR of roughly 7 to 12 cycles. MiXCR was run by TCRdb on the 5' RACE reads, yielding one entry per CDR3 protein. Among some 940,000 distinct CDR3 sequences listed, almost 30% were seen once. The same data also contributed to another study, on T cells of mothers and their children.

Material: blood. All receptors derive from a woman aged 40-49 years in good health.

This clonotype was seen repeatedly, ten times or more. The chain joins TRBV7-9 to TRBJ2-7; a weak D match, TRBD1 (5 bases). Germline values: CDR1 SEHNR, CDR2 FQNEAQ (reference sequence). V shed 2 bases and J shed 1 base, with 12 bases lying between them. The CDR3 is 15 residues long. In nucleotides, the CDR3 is TGTGCCAGCAGCTTAAATCTAGGACAATCCTACGAGCAGTACTTC. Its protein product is CASSLNLGQSYEQYF.

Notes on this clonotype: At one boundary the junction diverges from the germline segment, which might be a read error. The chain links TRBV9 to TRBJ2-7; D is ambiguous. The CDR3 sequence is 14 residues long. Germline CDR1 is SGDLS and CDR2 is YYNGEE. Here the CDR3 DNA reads TGTGCCGGCAGCCCCTCGGCCTCTGACTACGAGCAGTACTTC. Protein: CAGSPSASDYEQYF.

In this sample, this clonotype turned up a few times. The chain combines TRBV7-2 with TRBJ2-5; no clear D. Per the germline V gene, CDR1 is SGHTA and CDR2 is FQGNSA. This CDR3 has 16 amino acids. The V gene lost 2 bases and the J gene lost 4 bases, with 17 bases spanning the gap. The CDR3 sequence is CASSLPPRSPGETQYF. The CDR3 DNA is TGTGCCAGCAGCTTACCCCCCCGGTCCCCGGGAGAGACCCAGTACTTC.